The 4 T cell receptor beta chains below all came from one sample that was sequenced in a study of T-cell reconstitution after alpha-beta-depleted transplantation in children (dated by TCRdb to the mid-2010s). The library relied on PCR. TCRdb shows the sequencer as Illumina HiSeq 2500. Molecular barcoding was employed in the preparation of TCR libraries, with unique molecular identifiers being used to normalize TCRbeta repertoire quantification. In-frame beta chains were kept once TCRdb had trimmed the public reads at Q25 with fastp and called clones with MiXCR. CDR3 protein sequences are deduplicated, and each keeps its most common genes and DNA. The sample yields 500,000 to 750,000 distinct CDR3 sequences; 25% to 30% were counted once. The leading ten clones occupy approximately 33% of the sample. The treatment or condition label here, explained by the study, means: allogeneic hematopoietic cell transplantation with graft depleted of TCRalphabeta T cells and CD19 B cells.

The sample in question was PBMCs, obtained before TCRalphabeta/CD19-depleted stem cell transplant. The receptors come from a boy under three years old with Wiskott-Aldrich syndrome, due to receive a stem cell transplant.

The V call is TRBV7-3, the J call TRBJ2-1; 7 bases line up with TRBD2. Germline trimming cut 1 base from V and 0 bases from J; bases unmatched to any gene: 3. Germline-derived CDR1 and CDR2 are SGHTA and FQGTGA. CDR3 length equals 16 residues. This CDR3 reads CASSLNGGSSYNEQFF. The CDR3 DNA reads as TGTGCCAGCAGCTTAAACGGCGGGAGCTCCTACAATGAGCAGTTCTTC.

The V gene is TRBV5-1, the J gene TRBJ2-3; TRBD2 agrees at 12 bases. After removal of 0 bases from V and 4 bases from J, the junction contained 9 bases not matched to a gene. Germline V gene data show CDR1 as SGHRS and CDR2 as YFSETQ. The CDR3 consists of 18 residues. CDR3 residues: CASSLAALAGGVADTQYF. The CDR3 DNA reads as TGCGCCAGCAGCTTGGCAGCACTAGCGGGAGGTGTCGCAGATACGCAGTATTTT. Full variable domain (remainder filled in from reference TRBV5-1 and TRBJ2-3): KAGVTQTPRYLIKTRGQQVTLSCSPISGHRSVSWYQQTPGQGLQFLFEYFSETQRNKGNFPGRFSGRQFSNSRSEMNVSTLELGDSALYLCASSLAALAGGVADTQYFGPGTRLTVL.

Notes on this clonotype: The DNA is omitted, as the CDR3 cannot be located on it reliably, and the CDR3 follows TCRdb's listing. The CDR3 sequence: CASSQEYRGNTEAFFGQGPGELFF. The chain links TRBV5-1 to TRBJ2-2; whether TRBD1, the table's D call, matches the DNA was not checked. From germline, CDR1 is SGHRS and CDR2 YFSETQ. The CDR3 spans 24 residues, counting both ends.

The rearrangement uses TRBV29-1 and TRBJ2-5; TRBD2 aligns across 8 bases. With 1 base clipped from V and 5 bases from J, the junction kept 6 bases outside the gene matches. This CDR3 is built from 14 residues. Germline assignment: CDR1 SQVTM and CDR2 ANQGSEA. The CDR3 nucleotides are TGCAGCGTTGAAGCCCGACTAGCGATGGAGACCCAGTACTTC. It yields the protein CSVEARLAMETQYF.